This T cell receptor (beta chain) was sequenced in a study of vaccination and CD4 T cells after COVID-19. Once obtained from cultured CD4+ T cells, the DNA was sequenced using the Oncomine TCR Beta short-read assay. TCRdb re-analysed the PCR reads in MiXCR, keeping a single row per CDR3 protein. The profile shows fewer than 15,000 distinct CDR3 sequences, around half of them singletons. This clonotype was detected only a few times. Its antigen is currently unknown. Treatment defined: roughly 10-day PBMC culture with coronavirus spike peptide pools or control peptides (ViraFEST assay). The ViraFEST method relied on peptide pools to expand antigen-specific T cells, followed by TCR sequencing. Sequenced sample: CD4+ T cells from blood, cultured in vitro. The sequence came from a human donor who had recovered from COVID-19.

The CDR3, as DNA: TGTGCCAGCAGCAACAGGGTGGGGGGCAATCAGCCCCAGCATTTT. Translating gives CASSNRVGGNQPQHF. The chain employs TRBV5-8 and TRBJ1-5, with a possible D match to TRBD1 (6 bases). The CDR3 runs 15 residues. CDR1 is SGHTS and CDR2 is YDEGEE in the germline V gene. With 4 bases removed from V and 2 bases from J, the gap between germline ends came to 13 bases.